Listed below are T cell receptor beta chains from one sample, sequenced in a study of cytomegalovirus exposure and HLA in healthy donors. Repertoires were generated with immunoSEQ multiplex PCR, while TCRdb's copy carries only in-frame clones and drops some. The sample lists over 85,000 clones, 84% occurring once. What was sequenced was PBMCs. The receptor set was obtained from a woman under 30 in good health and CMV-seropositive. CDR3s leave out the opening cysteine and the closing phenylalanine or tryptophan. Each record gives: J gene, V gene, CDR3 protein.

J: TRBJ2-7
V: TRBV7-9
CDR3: ASSSALGSGGYEQY

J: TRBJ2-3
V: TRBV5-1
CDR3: ASSVSGTSGTDTQY

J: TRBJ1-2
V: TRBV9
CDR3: ASSVGQNYGYT

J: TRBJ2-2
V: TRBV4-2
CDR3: ASSQAPPGLAGVTGELF

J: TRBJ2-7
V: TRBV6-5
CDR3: ASSNQGFEQY

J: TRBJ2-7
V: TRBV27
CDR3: ASSSGLAKQY

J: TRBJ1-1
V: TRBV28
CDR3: ASSGDTEAF

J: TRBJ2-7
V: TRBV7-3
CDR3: ASSSTGTRFTEQY

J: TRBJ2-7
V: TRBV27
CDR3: ASKRPGQGVYEQY

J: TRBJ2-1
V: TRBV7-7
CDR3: ASSLAGANNEQF

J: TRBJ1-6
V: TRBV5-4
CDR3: ASSLGDSGNSPLH

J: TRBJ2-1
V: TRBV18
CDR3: ASSRSSGGGNNEQF

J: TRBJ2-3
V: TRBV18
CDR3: ASSPPTSGEPTDTQY

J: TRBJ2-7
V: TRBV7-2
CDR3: ASSSSSYEQY

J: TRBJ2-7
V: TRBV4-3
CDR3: ASSQGQGDYEQY

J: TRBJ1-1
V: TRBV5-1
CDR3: ASSLGDRVNTEAF

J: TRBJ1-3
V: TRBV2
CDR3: ASELDSGNTIY

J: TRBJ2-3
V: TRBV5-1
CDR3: ATTSGNPTDTQY

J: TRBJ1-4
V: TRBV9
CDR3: ASSPQTGTREKLF

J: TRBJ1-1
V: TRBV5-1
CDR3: ASSLATGGTEAF

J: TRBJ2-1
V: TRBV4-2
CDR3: ASSPPSSDEQF

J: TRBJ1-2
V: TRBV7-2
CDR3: ASSPTGPNYGYT

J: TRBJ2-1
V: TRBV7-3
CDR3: ASSLARSSYNEQF

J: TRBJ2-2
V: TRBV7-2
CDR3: ASSLSLAIGELF

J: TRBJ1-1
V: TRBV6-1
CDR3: ASTGGAVLEAF

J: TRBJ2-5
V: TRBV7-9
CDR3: ASSLVRGGGAVPEETQY

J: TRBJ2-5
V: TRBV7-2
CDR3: ASSLGVAGKETQY

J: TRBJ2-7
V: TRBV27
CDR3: ASSFGGYEQY

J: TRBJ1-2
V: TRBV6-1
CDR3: ASSEGGGSYGYT

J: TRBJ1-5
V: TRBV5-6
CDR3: ASSRTANQPQH

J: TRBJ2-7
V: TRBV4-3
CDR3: ASSLSRRSYEQY

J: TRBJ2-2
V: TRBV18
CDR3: ASSPSPLAGTNTGELF

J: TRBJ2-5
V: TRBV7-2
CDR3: ASSALVFGETQY

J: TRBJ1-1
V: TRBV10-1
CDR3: ASRGQLNTEAF

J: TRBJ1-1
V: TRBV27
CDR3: ASSLWTGGTEAF

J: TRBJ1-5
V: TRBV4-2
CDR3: ASGGQEKNQPQH

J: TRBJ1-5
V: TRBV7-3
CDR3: ASSPRPQQGTNQPQH

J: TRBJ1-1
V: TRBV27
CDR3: ASSEGDRNTEAF

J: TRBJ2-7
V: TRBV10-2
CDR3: ASSRGSEQY

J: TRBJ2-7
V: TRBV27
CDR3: ASSPYGRGAYEQY

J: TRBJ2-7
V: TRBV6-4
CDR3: ASSAYAGAYEQY